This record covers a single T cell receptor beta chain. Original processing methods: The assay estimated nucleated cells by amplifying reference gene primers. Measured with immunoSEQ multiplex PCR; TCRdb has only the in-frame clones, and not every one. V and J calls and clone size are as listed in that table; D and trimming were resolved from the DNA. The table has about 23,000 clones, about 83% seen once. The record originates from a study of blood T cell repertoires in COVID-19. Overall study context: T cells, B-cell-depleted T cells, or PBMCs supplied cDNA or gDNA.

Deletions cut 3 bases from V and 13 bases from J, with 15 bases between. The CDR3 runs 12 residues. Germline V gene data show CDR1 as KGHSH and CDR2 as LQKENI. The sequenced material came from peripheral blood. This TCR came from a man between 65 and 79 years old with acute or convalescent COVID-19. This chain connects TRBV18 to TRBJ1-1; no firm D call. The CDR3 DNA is TGTGCCAGCTCACCGCGCCGGGAGGTTGTTTTCTTT. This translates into CASSPRREVVFF.